This entry lists 7 T cell receptor beta chains sequenced from one sample in a study of T-cell memory formation after mild COVID-19. From the 5' RACE reads, TCRdb called clonotypes with MiXCR, one entry per CDR3 protein. The sample consists of about 560,000 distinct CDR3 sequences, roughly 20% of them appearing once. The material sequenced was PBMCs or a T cell subset sorted from them (not recorded which). All receptors derive from an adult woman who had mild COVID-19 (a few samples of this study predate the infection). Cell type and time point are not known.

A single count supports this clonotype. The chain has TRBV19 and TRBJ1-5; no clear D gene. The CDR3 loop spans 18 amino acids. From germline, CDR1 is LNHDA and CDR2 SQIVND (reference sequence). Between the trimmed V and J ends, which lost 0 bases and 6 bases, there was a span of 21 bases. The CDR3 protein is CASSIEELALGWLQPQHF. The CDR3 DNA reads TGTGCCAGTAGTATAGAGGAGTTGGCTTTAGGTTGGCTTCAGCCCCAGCATTTT.

The chain employs TRBV7-2 and TRBJ2-1; D tentatively fits TRBD1 or TRBD2 (5 bases each). Trimming shortened V by 1 base and J by 7 bases, and 11 bases separated the two germline ends. This CDR3 has 14 amino acids. Germline CDR1 reads SGHTA; CDR2 reads FQGNSA. CDR3 in DNA: TGTGCCAGCAGCTTAGTCGTGGGGGTTAATGAGCAGTTCTTC. Protein product: CASSLVVGVNEQFF.

In its sample, this clonotype was seen many times. This sequence joins TRBV6-5 and TRBJ2-5, with D possibly called TRBD1 or TRBD2 (5 bases each). Germline V gives CDR1 MNHEY, CDR2 SVGAGI. This CDR3 region has 12 residues. V lost 6 bases and J lost 6, with 11 bases in between. CDR3 amino acids: CASRNRGQTQYF. The CDR3 coding sequence is TGTGCCAGCAGAAATAGGGGACAGACCCAGTACTTC.

The chain combines TRBV4-1 with TRBJ2-1; 10 bases are shared with TRBD2. Germline CDR1 MGHRA, CDR2 YSYEKL. The CDR3 totals 18 residues. V was clipped by 0 bases and J by 6 bases; unmatched bases: 11. CDR3 nucleotides: TGCGCCAGCAGCCAAGAGGGATTCAGGACTAGCGGCCTCAATGAGCAGTTCTTC. Amino acids: CASSQEGFRTSGLNEQFF.

This clonotype has just a few counts. V is TRBV18 and J is TRBJ2-3, with TRBD2 identical over 7 bases. Germline V gene data show CDR1 as KGHSH and CDR2 as LQKENI. The CDR3 runs to 14 residues. Trimming removed 3 bases from V and 6 bases from J; junction bases left unmatched: 6. Written as DNA, the CDR3 is TGTGCCAGCTCACCCGGTACAGCGGGGGATACGCAGTATTTT. It codes for CASSPGTAGDTQYF. The full variable domain, in which reference TRBV18 and TRBJ2-3 provide the parts outside the CDR3, is NAGVMQNPRHLVRRRGQEARLRCSPMKGHSHVYWYRQLPEEGLKFMVYLQKENIIDESGMPKERFSAEFPKEGPSILRIQQVVRGDSAAYFCASSPGTAGDTQYFGPGTRLTVL.

The CDR3 DNA is TGTGCCAGCAGTGGAGCGGGAGGGTACACCGGGGAGCTGTTTTTT. This encodes CASSGAGGYTGELFF. The rearrangement uses TRBV12-3 or TRBV12-4 and TRBJ2-2, with 10 positions matching TRBD2. CDR3 length: 15 residues. V lost 5 bases to trimming and J lost 3 bases; unmatched junction nucleotides: 3.

This clonotype was found once. V and J are TRBV6-1 and TRBJ2-6, with D possibly being TRBD1 (6 bases). From germline, CDR1 is MNHNS and CDR2 SASEGT. Trimming cost V 8 bases and J 3 bases, with 14 bases left between them. The CDR3 has 15 residues. The CDR3 region has the DNA TGTGCCAGCGAAACAGGGTGGGGTGGGGCCAACGTCCTGACTTTC. Translation: CASETGWGGANVLTF.